A single sample is the source of the 8 T cell receptor beta chains below, sequenced in a study of type 1 and type 2 diabetes patients (dated by TCRdb to the mid-2010s). Reads for this sample came from an Illumina MiSeq. Genomic DNA from sorted T cell subsets served as template for TCRbeta CDR3 amplification. The TCRbeta CDR3 region was amplified by multiplex PCR using 30 forward and 13 reverse primers. TCRdb reprocessed the public reads (quality trimming at Q25 with fastp, clone calling with MiXCR) and kept in-frame beta chains. Under each unique CDR3 protein, matching rows form one entry showing the most common genes and DNA. In all, the sample holds 270,000 or so distinct CDR3 sequences, and approximately 50% of those were seen once. Together, the top ten hold about 13% of the sample. Sequenced: peripheral blood mononuclear cells (PBMCs). The receptors were sampled from a man aged 18 to 30 with type 2 diabetes.

The rearrangement joins TRBV10-2 to TRBJ2-7; D tentatively fits TRBD1 or TRBD2 (5 bases each). The germline gives CDR1 WSHSY, CDR2 SAAADI. V gave up 6 bases and J gave up 4 bases, with 13 bases separating them. The CDR3 is 13 amino acids. This chain's CDR3 is CASRPGTIYEQYF. CDR3 nucleotides: TGCGCCAGCAGGCCAGGGACCATTTACGAGCAGTACTTC.

The J gene is TRBJ1-1, the V gene TRBV7-6; the D is unclear. Germline CDR1 reads SGHVS; CDR2 reads FNYEAQ. The CDR3 covers 14 residues. V was pared by 1 base and J by 4 bases, with 10 bases between. The CDR3 spells CASSLEGVITEAFF. The DNA of the CDR3 is TGTGCCAGCAGCTTAGAAGGAGTCATCACTGAAGCTTTCTTT.

The CDR3 region is CASSSDLGDGPTYEQYF. In DNA, the CDR3 is TGTGCCAGCAGCTCTGACTTGGGGGACGGGCCGACCTACGAGCAGTACTTC. The chain uses TRBV5-8 and TRBJ2-7, with D possibly being TRBD1 or TRBD2 (5 bases each). Germline V gene data show CDR1 as SGHTS and CDR2 as YDEGEE. V was pared by 3 bases and J by 2 bases, with 21 bases between. The CDR3 loop spans 17 amino acids.

The chain recombines TRBV13 with TRBJ1-1; D possibly corresponds to TRBD1 (6 bases). Trimming left V 6 bases short and J 5 bases short, with 19 bases between. This CDR3 is 15 amino acids long. Germline assignment: CDR1 PRHDT and CDR2 FYEKMQ (reference sequence). CDR3 coding DNA: TGTGCCAGCAGTCTCTCGGACAGTGGGAAAACTGAAGCTTTCTTT. Translating it yields CASSLSDSGKTEAFF. The entire variable domain, with the rest obtained from reference TRBV13 and TRBJ1-1, is as follows: AAGVIQSPRHLIKEKRETATLKCYPIPRHDTVYWYQQGPGQDPQFLISFYEKMQSDKGSIPDRFSAQQFSDYHSELNMSSLELGDSALYFCASSLSDSGKTEAFFGQGTRLTVV.

The chain joins TRBV5-1 to TRBJ2-1; 8 bases agree with TRBD2. J gave up 0 bases and V 2 bases, and 10 bases lay outside the gene matches. The V gene's germline CDR1 is SGHRS and CDR2 YFSETQ. The CDR3 spans 18 residues. The DNA of the CDR3 is TGCGCCAGCAGCTTTAGTCCTAGCGGGCCAAGCTCCTACAATGAGCAGTTCTTC. Translated: CASSFSPSGPSSYNEQFF.

This clonotype was picked up a small number of times. This chain connects TRBV30 to TRBJ1-4, with 7 bases that match TRBD1. Germline V gene lookup returns CDR1 GTSNPN and CDR2 SVGIG (reference sequence). V dropped 7 bases and J dropped 2; count of bases not matched to a gene: 4. The CDR3 extends over 13 amino acids. CDR3 protein: CAFHRGTNEKLFF. CDR3 DNA sequence: TGTGCCTTTCACAGGGGCACTAATGAAAAACTGTTTTTT.

The chain links TRBV7-8 to TRBJ1-2; D is unclear. Germline V gives CDR1 SGHVS, CDR2 FQNEAQ. CDR3 size: 13 residues. V was pared by 5 bases and J by 0 bases, with 7 bases between. CDR3 residues: CASSPDTNYGYTF. DNA of the CDR3: TGTGCCAGCAGCCCCGACACTAACTATGGCTACACCTTC.

Worth noting for this clonotype: A read error may explain this, as a much larger clone is one base away. Without the conserved terminal phenylalanine or tryptophan, this CDR3 likely stems from a read error. V and J are TRBV2 and TRBJ2-3, with D uncertain. The germline V gene has CDR1 SNHLY and CDR2 FYNNEI. This CDR3 has 10 amino acids. Trimming removed 7 bases at V and 10 bases at J, with 9 bases between. The CDR3 DNA sequence: TGTGCCAGCAAAGGGATCGCGCAGTATCTT. It encodes CASKGIAQYL.